This TCR beta chain was recorded in a study of identical twins. Findings and caveats of the study: Invariant cells of the MAIT and iNKT types might have partly distorted the zero-insertion analyses. There were fewer insertions in abundant cord blood beta clonotypes, but memory repertoires showed no such pattern.

One entry per CDR3 protein, called by TCRdb with MiXCR from the 5' RACE reads. Among a few hundred thousand distinct CDR3 sequences listed, roughly 10% were seen once. This clonotype was detected many times. The antigen is unknown. The CDR3 is made up of 15 amino acids. Per the germline V gene, CDR1 is SGHRS and CDR2 is YFSETQ. V lost 0 bases and J 7 bases, leaving 14 bases between the germline ends. Sequenced sample: memory T cells sorted from blood. The TCR was taken from a man aged 50 to 59 in good health. V gene TRBV5-1 combines with J gene TRBJ1-5; D is unclear. The CDR3 sequence is CASSLDGKAGQPQHF. CDR3 sequence (DNA): TGCGCCAGCAGCTTGGACGGAAAGGCGGGGCAGCCCCAGCATTTT.